The next 32 T cell receptor beta chains were all read from a single sample in a study of T cells in Graves' hyperthyroidism and ophthalmopathy. Authors of the study amplified TCR beta CDR3 regions from RNA transcripts. TCR CDR3 underwent first-round RT-PCR with the HTBI primer set. MiXCR was run by TCRdb on the multiplex PCR reads, yielding one entry per CDR3 protein. Of roughly 520,000 distinct CDR3 sequences in the sample, around a quarter were seen once. The source material was blood. These receptors all come from a woman aged 30 to 39 with Graves' ophthalmopathy.

In this sample, this clonotype turned up a few times. The chain joins TRBV12-3 or TRBV12-4 to TRBJ1-1; no clear D. Between the trimmed V and J ends, which lost 5 bases and 10 bases, there was a span of 14 bases. The CDR3 totals 12 residues. CDR3 residues: CASSPPGVGAFF. In DNA form, the CDR3 reads TGTGCCAGCAGTCCGCCCGGGGTAGGAGCTTTCTTT.

This clonotype was seen ten or more times. The V call is TRBV6-5, the J call TRBJ2-5; 9 nucleotides agree with TRBD1. V dropped 3 bases and J dropped 5; count of bases not matched to a gene: 10. This CDR3 comprises 16 residues. Looked up from germline, CDR1 is MNHEY and CDR2 is SVGAGI. The CDR3 region has the DNA TGTGCCAGCAGTTATTGGGGACAGGGAGGAGGGGAGACCCAGTACTTC. Translation gives CASSYWGQGGGETQYF.

CDR3 nucleotide sequence: TGTGCCAGCAGTGCAGGGGGCGCTGGCTATGGCTACACCTTC. Translation gives CASSAGGAGYGYTF. The V and J genes are TRBV25-1 and TRBJ1-2; 8 bases map to TRBD1. J was trimmed by 4 bases and V by 4 bases; bases with no gene match: 5. The CDR3 runs to 14 residues. From germline, CDR1 is MGHDK and CDR2 SYGVNS.

Remarks on this clonotype: Lacking the conserved final phenylalanine or tryptophan, this CDR3 likely reflects a read error. This rearrangement joins TRBV5-4 to TRBJ1-1; D gene ambiguous. The germline gives CDR1 SGHNT, CDR2 YYREEE (reference sequence). With 1 base removed from V and 0 bases from J, the gap between germline ends came to 16 bases. The CDR3 consists of 17 residues. The CDR3 nucleotides read TGTGCCAGCAGCTTGCGGATAGACACCACTATGAACACTGAAGCTTTCCTT. This gives the protein CASSLRIDTTMNTEAFL.

This clonotype was counted many times. CDR3 in amino acids: CASSAYRDKTEAFF. In DNA, the CDR3 is TGTGCCAGCAGTGCTTACAGGGATAAAACTGAAGCTTTCTTT. This chain joins TRBV6-1 and TRBJ1-1, with D maybe TRBD1 (6 bases). The CDR3 extends over 14 amino acids. From germline, CDR1 is MNHNS and CDR2 SASEGT. V shed 4 bases and J shed 5 bases, with 14 bases lying between them.

In the case of this clonotype: Being one base from a much bigger clone, this may be a read error. For the CDR3, the DNA is TGTGCCAGCAGCTTCAGAGGGGGGACGGGAGAGACCCAGTACTTC. Translated, it gives CASSFRGGTGETQYF. The chain carries TRBV7-9 and TRBJ2-5; tentatively, D is TRBD1 or TRBD2 (6 bases each). The germline gives CDR1 SEHNR, CDR2 FQNEAQ (reference sequence). The ends were cut back, 3 bases at V and 4 bases at J, with 15 bases in the middle. The CDR3 extends over 15 amino acids.

This clonotype has at least ten counts. The chain recombines TRBV4-1 with TRBJ1-1; 8 nucleotides match TRBD1. V shed 0 bases and J 2 bases; nucleotides not matched to a gene: 14. This CDR3 has 19 amino acids. Germline CDR1 is MGHRA and CDR2 is YSYEKL. CDR3 sequence: CASSQDTGQGIYGNTEAFF. CDR3 DNA sequence: TGCGCCAGCAGCCAAGACACCGGACAGGGTATATATGGTAACACTGAAGCTTTCTTT.

CDR3 coding DNA: TGTGCCAGCAGACCGGGAGATGCCCTTGATGGCTACACCTTC. This sequence encodes CASRPGDALDGYTF. The rearrangement joins TRBV2 to TRBJ1-2; no clear D gene. V was trimmed by 6 bases and J by 6 bases, leaving 17 bases between them. Germline V gene lookup returns CDR1 SNHLY and CDR2 FYNNEI. This CDR3 is 14 amino acids long.

This clonotype appeared many times. The V gene is TRBV28, the J gene TRBJ2-5; no clear D gene. Germline V gives CDR1 MDHEN, CDR2 SYDVKM. The CDR3 spans 17 residues. Trimming took 7 bases from V and 5 from J, leaving 26 bases between them. CDR3 DNA sequence: TGTGCCAGCACTCATAAAAATTCAGACGGAGCCTGGGAGACCCAGTACTTC. Protein: CASTHKNSDGAWETQYF.

The sample holds a few counts of this clonotype. CDR3 residues: CASSLDISNLRTF. The CDR3 DNA reads TGTGCCAGCAGCTTAGACATCAGCAACCTCCGGACCTTC. The rearrangement uses TRBV11-2 and TRBJ1-2, with unresolved D. This CDR3 is built from 13 residues. Trimming pared 0 bases from V and 14 bases from J, leaving 16 bases between. Germline V CDR1 and CDR2: SGHAT, FQNNGV.

This clonotype appeared many times. A read error may explain this, as a much larger clone is one base away. The CDR3 here is CASSGLAGGPQETQYF. The CDR3 DNA reads TGTGCCAGCAGTGGACTAGCGGGGGGCCCCCAAGAGACCCAGTACTTC. The V and J genes are TRBV9 and TRBJ2-5; TRBD2 matches 14 bases. The J segment lost 1 base and the V segment lost 5 bases, leaving 4 bases of the junction unmatched. In germline, CDR1 is SGDLS, CDR2 YYNGEE. The CDR3 is made up of 16 amino acids.

The chain carries TRBV15 and TRBJ2-7; TRBD2 is a possible D gene (5 bases). The V and J ends lost 4 bases and 2 bases respectively, with 9 bases between them. The CDR3 contains 13 residues. The germline V gene encodes CDR1 LNHNV and CDR2 YYDKDF (reference sequence). The chain's CDR3 is CATSKEVAYEQYF. The CDR3 DNA reads as TGTGCCACCAGCAAGGAGGTTGCCTACGAGCAGTACTTC.

The CDR3 here is CASSAPRDVNTEAFF. The CDR3 DNA sequence: TGTGCCAGCAGTGCACCTAGGGACGTGAACACTGAAGCTTTCTTT. V is TRBV6-1 and J is TRBJ1-1; possibly TRBD1 for D (5 bases). The CDR3 runs to 15 residues. Germline values: CDR1 MNHNS, CDR2 SASEGT. The V and J ends lost 4 bases and 0 bases respectively, with 12 bases between them.

This clonotype was seen a few times. The chain joins TRBV3-1 to TRBJ1-1; 7 positions agree with TRBD1. Germline V gene lookup returns CDR1 LGHDT and CDR2 YNNKEL (reference sequence). The CDR3 sequence is 16 residues long. V lost 1 base, J lost 5 bases, and 10 bases stayed unmatched. CDR3 sequence reads: CASSQGGARGSTEAFF. The CDR3 bases are TGTGCCAGCAGCCAAGGGGGGGCCAGGGGGTCGACTGAAGCTTTCTTT.

The rearrangement joins TRBV27 to TRBJ2-5, with D perhaps TRBD2 (6 bases). The germline V and J ends were trimmed by 4 bases and 3 bases, with 18 bases remaining between them. The V gene's germline CDR1 is MNHEY and CDR2 SMNVEV (reference sequence). The CDR3 covers 16 residues. CDR3 bases: TGTGCCAGCAGTTCGTTAACCGGCGGGAAGAAAGAGACCCAGTACTTC. This gives the protein CASSSLTGGKKETQYF.

The V call is TRBV29-1, the J call TRBJ1-1, with a tentative D call TRBD1 (6 bases). Trimming cost V 6 bases and J 2 bases, with 16 bases left between them. This CDR3 spans 14 amino acids. Looked up from germline, CDR1 is SQVTM and CDR2 is ANQGSEA. The CDR3 region has the DNA TGCAGCGTCTTTGTCCAGGGGCTAAACACTGAAGCTTTCTTT. Amino acid sequence: CSVFVQGLNTEAFF.

This clonotype was seen many times. This sequence joins TRBV29-1 and TRBJ1-1; D remains ambiguous. Germline V gene data show CDR1 as SQVTM and CDR2 as ANQGSEA. With 6 bases removed from V and 12 bases from J, the gap between germline ends came to 14 bases. The CDR3 is made up of 10 amino acids. In DNA, the CDR3 is TGCAGCGTGGATGTTGGAGGTCCTTTCTTT. Translation gives CSVDVGGPFF.

Ten or more counts support this clonotype. V and J are TRBV24-1 and TRBJ1-5; D is unclear. CDR3 length: 13 residues. Trimming took off 6 bases at V and 2 bases at J, with 7 bases between the two ends. From germline, CDR1 is KGHDR and CDR2 SFDVKD. This CDR3 is CATSRQGNQPQHF. CDR3 DNA sequence: TGTGCCACCAGTCGGCAGGGCAATCAGCCCCAGCATTTT.

This clonotype was recorded at least ten times. The chain uses TRBV6-5 and TRBJ1-5; TRBD1 might be the D (6 bases). V was pared by 6 bases and J by 2 bases, with 14 bases between. This CDR3 has 15 amino acids. CDR1 and CDR2 (germline): MNHEY, SVGAGI. The CDR3 DNA is TGTGCCAGCAGCTATCAGGGGACGGGCAATCAGCCCCAGCATTTT. This translates into CASSYQGTGNQPQHF.

The V gene is TRBV29-1, the J gene TRBJ2-7; D is unresolved. The CDR3 totals 13 residues. The V gene's germline CDR1 is SQVTM and CDR2 ANQGSEA. V was clipped by 4 bases and J by 0 bases, with 10 bases between them. This CDR3 reads CSVVGGYSYEQYF. In DNA, the CDR3 is TGCAGCGTTGTGGGCGGTTACTCCTACGAGCAGTACTTC.

J is TRBJ1-1 and V is TRBV6-5; 7 bases fit TRBD1. Per germline, CDR1 MNHEY and CDR2 SVGAGI. The ends lost 2 bases at V and 7 bases at J; junction bases unmatched: 13. The CDR3 runs to 16 residues. The CDR3 nucleotides are TGTGCCAGCAGTTACGGGCAACGAGGGGGCGGGAATGAAGCTTTCTTT. Translating gives CASSYGQRGGGNEAFF.

The chain uses TRBV28 and TRBJ1-6; D is unresolved. The CDR3 totals 15 residues. The germline V gene has CDR1 MDHEN and CDR2 SYDVKM. V was pared by 6 bases and J by 10 bases, with 19 bases between. CDR3 coding DNA: TGTGCCAGCAGCCAACCTTATCCAACTGGGTCACCCCTCCACTTT. It translates to CASSQPYPTGSPLHF.

This chain uses TRBV6-2 or TRBV6-3 with TRBJ2-5; D is possibly TRBD1 or TRBD2 (5 bases each). The length of the CDR3 is 11 residues. Germline V gives CDR1 MNHEY, CDR2 SVGEGT. Trimming took off 8 bases at V and 8 bases at J, with 12 bases between the two ends. The CDR3, as DNA: TGTGCCAGCGGGGGTGTGGAAACCCAGTACTTC. Translated: CASGGVETQYF.

In this sample, this clonotype turned up many times. The chain combines TRBV6-4 with TRBJ2-3, with TRBD2 matching 9 bases. This CDR3 region has 16 residues. The germline gives CDR1 MRHNA, CDR2 SNTAGT. The V gene end was trimmed by 4 bases and the J gene end by 3 bases; junction bases not matched to a gene: 8. The CDR3 is CASSAWTSEATDTQYF. The DNA of the CDR3 is TGTGCCAGCAGTGCCTGGACTAGCGAGGCTACAGATACGCAGTATTTT.

This clonotype was seen many times. The V call is TRBV29-1, the J call TRBJ1-2; D ambiguous. CDR1 is SQVTM, CDR2 ANQGSEA, per germline. This CDR3 contains 15 residues. With 6 bases removed from V and 5 bases from J, the gap between germline ends came to 22 bases. The CDR3 nucleotides are TGCAGCGTGAAGTCGGACGGGTTCCCTTTTTATGGCTACACCTTC. It translates to CSVKSDGFPFYGYTF. Together with reference TRBV29-1 and TRBJ1-2, the CDR3 gives the full variable domain: SAVISQKPSRDICQRGTSLTIQCQVDSQVTMMFWYRQQPGQSLTLIATANQGSEATYESGFVIDKFPISRPNLTFSTLTVSNMSPEDSSIYLCSVKSDGFPFYGYTFGSGTRLTVV.

This clonotype was observed at least ten times. Likely a read error: the CDR3 ends without its conserved phenylalanine or tryptophan. The V gene is TRBV29-1, the J gene TRBJ1-2, with 7 bases identical to TRBD1. Unmatched junction bases numbered 4, after V lost 6 bases and J lost 3 bases. Germline V CDR1 and CDR2: SQVTM, ANQGSEA. This CDR3 has 12 residues. The CDR3 DNA follows: TGCAGCGTAAAAACAGGGGACTATGGCTACACCTCC. This codes for CSVKTGDYGYTS.

The chain combines TRBV5-1 with TRBJ1-1, with no clear D. The CDR3 contains 11 residues. Germline V gene sequence: CDR1 SGHRS, CDR2 YFSETQ. V was pared by 5 bases and J by 8 bases, with 10 bases between. The CDR3 sequence: CASRSRAEAFF. The CDR3 nucleotides are TGCGCCAGCAGGAGTCGGGCCGAAGCTTTCTTT.

This clonotype has at least ten counts. The chain employs TRBV3-1 and TRBJ2-7; 7 positions agree with TRBD1. V gave up 4 bases and J gave up 3 bases; unmatched junction bases: 9. The germline CDR1 and CDR2 sequences are LGHDT and YNNKEL (reference sequence). CDR3 length: 15 residues. CDR3 coding DNA: TGTGCCAGCAGCCGCACCTGGGACAGCAACTACGAGCAGTACTTC. It specifies CASSRTWDSNYEQYF.

The J gene is TRBJ1-2, the V gene TRBV6-1, with D possibly being TRBD1 (5 bases). Germline CDR1 MNHNS, CDR2 SASEGT. Trimming cost V 3 bases and J 6 bases, with 8 bases left between them. The CDR3 has 12 amino acids. The CDR3 region is CASSDWGHGYTF. CDR3 nucleotides: TGTGCCAGCAGTGACTGGGGCCATGGCTACACCTTC.

The gene calls are TRBV13 and TRBJ2-7, with D possibly being TRBD2 (5 bases). This CDR3 spans 17 amino acids. V was trimmed by 5 bases and J by 0 bases, leaving 20 bases between them. Germline V gives CDR1 PRHDT, CDR2 FYEKMQ (reference sequence). The CDR3 coding sequence is TGTGCCAGCAGCGGCCGGGATTCCGATGGGGTCTCCTACGAGCAGTACTTC. Protein product: CASSGRDSDGVSYEQYF.

CDR3 sequence (DNA): TGCAGTGCTAGTGCCCCTAGCGGGGGGGTAAACACCGGGGAGCTGTTTTTT. Protein product: CSASAPSGGVNTGELFF. The chain combines TRBV20-1 with TRBJ2-2; TRBD2 aligns across 12 bases. Germline CDR1 and CDR2: DFQATT and SNEGSKA (reference sequence). There are 17 residues in the CDR3. V lost 3 bases and J lost 2; bases outside the gene matches: 7.

The chain employs TRBV28 and TRBJ2-7, with TRBD2 matching 8 bases. The trim removed 5 bases at V and 2 bases at J, leaving 8 bases unmatched. This CDR3 has 15 amino acids. CDR1 and CDR2 from the germline V gene are MDHEN and SYDVKM. The CDR3 region is CASSPLAGGTYEQYF. CDR3 in DNA: TGTGCCAGCAGTCCGTTGGCGGGGGGAACCTACGAGCAGTACTTC.